This T cell receptor (beta chain) stems from a study of blood T cell repertoires in COVID-19. Looking at the study overall: The United States, Italy and Spain supplied acute and convalescent COVID-19 samples.

How the authors handled the data: Nucleated cell number was recorded as an estimate derived from reference gene primer amplification. The protocol was immunoSEQ multiplex PCR, while the TCRdb copy is restricted to in-frame clones and leaves out a portion. Clone size and V and J calls were adopted from that table, with D and trimming inferred from the DNA. The sample gives 100,000 to 150,000 clones, about 82% of which show up once; roughly 17% is in the top ten. Losses at the gene ends were 0 bases for V and 0 bases for J; bases not matched to a gene: 9. This CDR3 has 19 residues. The chain combines TRBV5-3 with TRBJ1-1; 12 nucleotides line up with TRBD1. TRBV5-3 is an ORF for which the function is uncertain. This clonotype was obtained from a man in his fifties or sixties with active or convalescent COVID-19. The sample taken for sequencing was peripheral blood. CDR3 in DNA: TGTGCCAGAAGCTTGGAGCCGGGACAGGGGGCCGACATGAACACTGAAGCTTTCTTT. It yields the protein CARSLEPGQGADMNTEAFF.